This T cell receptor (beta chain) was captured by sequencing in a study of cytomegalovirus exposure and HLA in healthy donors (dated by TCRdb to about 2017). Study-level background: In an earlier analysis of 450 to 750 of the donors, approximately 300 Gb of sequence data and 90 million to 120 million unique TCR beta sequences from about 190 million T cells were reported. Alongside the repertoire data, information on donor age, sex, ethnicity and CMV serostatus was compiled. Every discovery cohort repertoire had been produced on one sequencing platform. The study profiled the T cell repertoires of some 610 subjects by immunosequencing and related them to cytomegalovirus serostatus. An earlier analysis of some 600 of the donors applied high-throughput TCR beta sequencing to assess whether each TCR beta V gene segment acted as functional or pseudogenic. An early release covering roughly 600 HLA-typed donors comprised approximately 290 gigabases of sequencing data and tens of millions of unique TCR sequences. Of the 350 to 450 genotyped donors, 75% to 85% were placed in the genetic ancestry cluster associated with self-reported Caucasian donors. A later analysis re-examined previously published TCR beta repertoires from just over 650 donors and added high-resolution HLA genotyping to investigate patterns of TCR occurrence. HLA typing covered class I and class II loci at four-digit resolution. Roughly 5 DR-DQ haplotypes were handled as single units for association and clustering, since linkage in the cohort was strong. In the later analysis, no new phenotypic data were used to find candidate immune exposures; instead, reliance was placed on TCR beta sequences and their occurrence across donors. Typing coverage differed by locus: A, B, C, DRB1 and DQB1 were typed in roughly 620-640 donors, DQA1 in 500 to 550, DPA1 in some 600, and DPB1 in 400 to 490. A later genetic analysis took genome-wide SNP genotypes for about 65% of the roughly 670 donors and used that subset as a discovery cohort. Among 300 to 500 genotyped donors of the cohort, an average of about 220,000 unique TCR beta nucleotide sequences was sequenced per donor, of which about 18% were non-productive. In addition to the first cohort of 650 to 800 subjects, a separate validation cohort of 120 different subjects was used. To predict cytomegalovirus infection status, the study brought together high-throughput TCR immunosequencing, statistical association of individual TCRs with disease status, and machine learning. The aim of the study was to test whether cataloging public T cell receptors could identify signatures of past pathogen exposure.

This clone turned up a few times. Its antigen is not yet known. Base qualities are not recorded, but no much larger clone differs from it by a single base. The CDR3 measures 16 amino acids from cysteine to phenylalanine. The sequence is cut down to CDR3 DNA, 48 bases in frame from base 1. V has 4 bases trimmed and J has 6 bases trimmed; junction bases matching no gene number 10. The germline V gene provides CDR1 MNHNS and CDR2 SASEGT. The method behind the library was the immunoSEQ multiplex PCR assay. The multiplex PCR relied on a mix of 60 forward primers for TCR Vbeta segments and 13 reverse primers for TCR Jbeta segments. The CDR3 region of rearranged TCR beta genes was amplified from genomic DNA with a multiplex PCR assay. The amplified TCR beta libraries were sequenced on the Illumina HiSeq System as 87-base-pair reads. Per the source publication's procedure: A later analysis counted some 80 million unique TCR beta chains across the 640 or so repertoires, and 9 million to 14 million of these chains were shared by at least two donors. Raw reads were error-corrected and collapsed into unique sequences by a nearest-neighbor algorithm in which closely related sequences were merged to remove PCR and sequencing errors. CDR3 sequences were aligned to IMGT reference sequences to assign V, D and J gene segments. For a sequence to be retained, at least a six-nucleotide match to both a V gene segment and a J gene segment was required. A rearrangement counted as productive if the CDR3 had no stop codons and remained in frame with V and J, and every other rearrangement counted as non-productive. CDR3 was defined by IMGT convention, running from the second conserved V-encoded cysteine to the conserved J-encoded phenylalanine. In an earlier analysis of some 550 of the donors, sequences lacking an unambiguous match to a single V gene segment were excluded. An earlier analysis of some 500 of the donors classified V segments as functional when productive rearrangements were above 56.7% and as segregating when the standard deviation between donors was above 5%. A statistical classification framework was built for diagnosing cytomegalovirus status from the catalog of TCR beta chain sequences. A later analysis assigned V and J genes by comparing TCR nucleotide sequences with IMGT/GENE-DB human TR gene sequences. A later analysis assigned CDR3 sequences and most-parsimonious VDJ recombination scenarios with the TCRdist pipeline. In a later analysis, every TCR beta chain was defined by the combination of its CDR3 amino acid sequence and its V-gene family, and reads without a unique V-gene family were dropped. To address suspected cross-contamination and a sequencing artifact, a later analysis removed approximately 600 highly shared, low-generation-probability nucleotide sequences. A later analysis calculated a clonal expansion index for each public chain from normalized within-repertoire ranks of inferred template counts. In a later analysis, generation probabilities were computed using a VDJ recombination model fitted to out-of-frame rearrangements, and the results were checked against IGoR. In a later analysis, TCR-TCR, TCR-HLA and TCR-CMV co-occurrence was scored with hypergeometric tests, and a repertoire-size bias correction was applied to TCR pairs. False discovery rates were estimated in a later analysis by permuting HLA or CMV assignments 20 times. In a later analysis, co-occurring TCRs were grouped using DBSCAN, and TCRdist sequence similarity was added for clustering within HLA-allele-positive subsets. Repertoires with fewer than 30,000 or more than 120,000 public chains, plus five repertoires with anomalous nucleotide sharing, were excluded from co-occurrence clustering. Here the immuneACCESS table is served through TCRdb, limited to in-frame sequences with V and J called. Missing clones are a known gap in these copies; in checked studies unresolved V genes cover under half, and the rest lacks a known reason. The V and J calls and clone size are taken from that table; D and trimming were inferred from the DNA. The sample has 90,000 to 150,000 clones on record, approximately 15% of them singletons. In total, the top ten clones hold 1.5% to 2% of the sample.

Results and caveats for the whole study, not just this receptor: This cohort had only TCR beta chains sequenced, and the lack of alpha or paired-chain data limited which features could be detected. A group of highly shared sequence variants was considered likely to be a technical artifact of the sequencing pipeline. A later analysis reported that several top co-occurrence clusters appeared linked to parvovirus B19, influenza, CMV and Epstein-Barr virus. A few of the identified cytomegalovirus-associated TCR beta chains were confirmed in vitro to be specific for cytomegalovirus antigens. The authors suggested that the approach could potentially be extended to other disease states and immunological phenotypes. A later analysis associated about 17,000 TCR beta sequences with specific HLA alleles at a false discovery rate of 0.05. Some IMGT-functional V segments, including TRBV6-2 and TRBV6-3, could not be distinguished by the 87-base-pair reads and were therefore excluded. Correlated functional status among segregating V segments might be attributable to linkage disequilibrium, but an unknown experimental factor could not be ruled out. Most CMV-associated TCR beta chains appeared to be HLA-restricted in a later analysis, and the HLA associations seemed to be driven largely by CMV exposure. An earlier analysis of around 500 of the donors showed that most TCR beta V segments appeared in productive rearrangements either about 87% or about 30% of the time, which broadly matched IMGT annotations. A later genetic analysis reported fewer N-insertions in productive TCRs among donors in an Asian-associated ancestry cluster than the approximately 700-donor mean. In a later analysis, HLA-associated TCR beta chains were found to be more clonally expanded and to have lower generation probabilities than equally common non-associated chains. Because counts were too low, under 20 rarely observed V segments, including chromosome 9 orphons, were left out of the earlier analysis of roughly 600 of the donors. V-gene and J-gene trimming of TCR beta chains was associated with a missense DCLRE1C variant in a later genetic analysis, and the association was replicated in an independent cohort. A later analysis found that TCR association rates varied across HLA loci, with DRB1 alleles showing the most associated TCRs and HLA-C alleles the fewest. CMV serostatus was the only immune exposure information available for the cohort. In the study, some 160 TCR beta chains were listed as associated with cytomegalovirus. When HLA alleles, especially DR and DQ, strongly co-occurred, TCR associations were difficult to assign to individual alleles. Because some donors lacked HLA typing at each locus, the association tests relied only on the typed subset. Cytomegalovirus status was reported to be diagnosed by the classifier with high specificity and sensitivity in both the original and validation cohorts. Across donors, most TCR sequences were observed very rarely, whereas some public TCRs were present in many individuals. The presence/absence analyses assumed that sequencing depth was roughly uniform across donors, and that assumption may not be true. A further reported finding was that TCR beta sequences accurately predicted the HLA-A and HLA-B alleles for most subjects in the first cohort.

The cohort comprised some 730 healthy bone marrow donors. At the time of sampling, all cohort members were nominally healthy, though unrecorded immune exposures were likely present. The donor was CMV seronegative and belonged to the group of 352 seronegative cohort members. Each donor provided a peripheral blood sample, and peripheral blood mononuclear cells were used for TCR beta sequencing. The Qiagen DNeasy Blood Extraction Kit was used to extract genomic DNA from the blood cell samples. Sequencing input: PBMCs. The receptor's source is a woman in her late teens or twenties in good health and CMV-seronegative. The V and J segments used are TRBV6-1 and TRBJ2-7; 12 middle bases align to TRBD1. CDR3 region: CASSGDPGQGAGEQYF. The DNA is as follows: TGTGCCAGCAGTGGAGACCCGGGACAGGGGGCTGGCGAGCAGTACTTC.